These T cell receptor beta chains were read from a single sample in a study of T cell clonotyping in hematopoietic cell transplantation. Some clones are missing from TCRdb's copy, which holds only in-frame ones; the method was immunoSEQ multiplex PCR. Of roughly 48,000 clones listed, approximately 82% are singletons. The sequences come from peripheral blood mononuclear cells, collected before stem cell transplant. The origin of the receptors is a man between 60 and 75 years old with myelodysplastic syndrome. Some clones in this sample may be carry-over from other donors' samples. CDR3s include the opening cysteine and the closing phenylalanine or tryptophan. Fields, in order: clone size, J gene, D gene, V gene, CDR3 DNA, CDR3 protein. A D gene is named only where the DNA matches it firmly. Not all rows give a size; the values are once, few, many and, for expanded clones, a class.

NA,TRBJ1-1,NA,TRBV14,TGTGCCAGCAGCCAAGACATGGGGCGGAACACTGAAGCTTTCTTT,CASSQDMGRNTEAFF
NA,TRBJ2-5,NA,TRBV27,TGTGCCAGCAGTTTCCTTGACAGGACGGAGACCCAGTACTTC,CASSFLDRTETQYF
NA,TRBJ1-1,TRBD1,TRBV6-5,TGTGCCAGCAGTTACTGGACAGGGGGAAACACTGAAGCTTTCTTT,CASSYWTGGNTEAFF
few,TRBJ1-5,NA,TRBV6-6,TGTGCCAGCAGTTACTCGGGGCAGGGGCGCAATCAGCCCCAGCATTTT,CASSYSGQGRNQPQHF
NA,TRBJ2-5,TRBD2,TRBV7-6,TGTGCCAGCAGCTTCGGGACTAGCGGGGGGGAGACCCAGTACTTC,CASSFGTSGGETQYF
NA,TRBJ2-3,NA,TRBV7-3,TGTGCCAGCAGTTTTCGGGGACTTTCCCGAGATACGCAGTATTTT,CASSFRGLSRDTQYF
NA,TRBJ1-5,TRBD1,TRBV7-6,TGTGCCAGCAGCCCCGGACAGGGGCTAAATCAGCCCCAGCATTTT,CASSPGQGLNQPQHF
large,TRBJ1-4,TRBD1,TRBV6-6,TGTGCCAGCAGTCCCTGGACAGGGACTAATGAAAAACTGTTTTTT,CASSPWTGTNEKLFF
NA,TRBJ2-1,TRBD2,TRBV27,TGTGCCAGCCGGGAGGGAAATGAGCAGTTCTTC,CASREGNEQFF
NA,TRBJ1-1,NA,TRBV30,TGTGCCTGGAGTTCCAAACAGGGAGGAACTGAAGCTTTCTTT,CAWSSKQGGTEAFF
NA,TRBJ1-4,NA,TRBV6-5,TGTGCCAGCAGCCGTACCCCAGGTAGACATGAAAAACTGTTTTTT,CASSRTPGRHEKLFF
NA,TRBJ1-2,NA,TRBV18,TGTGCCAGCTCTGACACTAACTATGGCTACACCTTC,CASSDTNYGYTF
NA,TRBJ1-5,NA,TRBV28,TGTGCCAGCAGCCCTACCGGACGGAGAAATCAGCCCCAGCATTTT,CASSPTGRRNQPQHF
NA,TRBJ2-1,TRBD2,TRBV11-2,TGTGCCAGCCGACTAGCGGGGGTCAATGAGCAGTTCTTC,CASRLAGVNEQFF
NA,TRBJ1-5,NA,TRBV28,TGTGCCAGCAGTCCGACGGGACGGAGGAATCAGCCCCAGCATTTT,CASSPTGRRNQPQHF
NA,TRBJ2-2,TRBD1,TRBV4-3,TGCGCCAGCAGCCACCAACCGGGACAGGCGAACACCGGGGAGCTGTTTTTT,CASSHQPGQANTGELFF
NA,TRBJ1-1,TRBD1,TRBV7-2,TGTGCCAGCAGCTCAAGACAGGGCATACGGACTGAAGCTTTCTTT,CASSSRQGIRTEAFF
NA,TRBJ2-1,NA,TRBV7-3,TGTGCCAGCAGCTTGGGGGGACGATACGAAGATGAGCAGTTCTTC,CASSLGGRYEDEQFF
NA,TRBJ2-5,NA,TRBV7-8,TGTGCCAGCAGCCTTCATGAGACCCAGTACTTC,CASSLHETQYF
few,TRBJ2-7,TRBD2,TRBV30,TGTGCCTGGAGTGTGCGGGGGGAGCAGTACTTC,CAWSVRGEQYF
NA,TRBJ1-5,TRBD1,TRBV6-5,TGTGCCAGCAGTACCTCAGGGGGGCGCGGTCAGCCCCAGCATTTT,CASSTSGGRGQPQHF
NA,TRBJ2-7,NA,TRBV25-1,TGTGCCAGCAGTGGGGGCTACGAGCAGTACTTC,CASSGGYEQYF
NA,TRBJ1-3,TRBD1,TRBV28,TGTGCCAGCAACAGGGGCTCTGGAAACACCATATATTTT,CASNRGSGNTIYF
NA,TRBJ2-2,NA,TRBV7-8,TGTGCCAGCAGCGGCAGGGTTGGCACCGGGGAGCTGTTTTTT,CASSGRVGTGELFF
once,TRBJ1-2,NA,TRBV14,TGTGCCAGCAGCCAAGAACGGGGCGTTAGTGGAGGCTACACCTTC,CASSQERGVSGGYTF
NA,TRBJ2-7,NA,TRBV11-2,TGTGCCAGCAGCTTAGTAGGCTACGAGCAGTACTTC,CASSLVGYEQYF
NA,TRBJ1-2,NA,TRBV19,TGTGCCAGCACAGACAGGCACCTCACAGGCTACACCTTC,CASTDRHLTGYTF
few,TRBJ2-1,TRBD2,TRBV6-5,TGTGCCAGCAGTTACTCGTACAGCGGGGGGGTAAATGAGCAGTTCTTC,CASSYSYSGGVNEQFF
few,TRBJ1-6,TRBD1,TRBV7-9,TGTGCCACCCAACCGACAGGGCAACTCTATAATTCACCCCTCCACTTT,CATQPTGQLYNSPLHF
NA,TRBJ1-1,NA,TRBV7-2,TGTGCCAGCAGCTTAGCGGGAGGGGTCATGGGGGATGAAGCTTTCTTT,CASSLAGGVMGDEAFF
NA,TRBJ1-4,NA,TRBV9,TGTGCCAGCAGCGCTAACGCAGGGGAAAAACTGTTTTTT,CASSANAGEKLFF
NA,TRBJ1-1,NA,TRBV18,TGTGCCAGCTCACCTGGTTCGGGGGATGAAGCTTTCTTT,CASSPGSGDEAFF
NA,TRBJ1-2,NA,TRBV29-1,TGCAGCGTTTACCCCGACGGATTTAACTATGGCTACACCTTC,CSVYPDGFNYGYTF
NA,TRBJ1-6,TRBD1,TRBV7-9,TGTGCCAGCAGCTTAGTGGGGACAGACTCACCCCTCCACTTT,CASSLVGTDSPLHF
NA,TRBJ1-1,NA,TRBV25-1,TGTGCCAGCAGTGAATCCTATACACAGGACCCTGAAGCTTTCTTT,CASSESYTQDPEAFF
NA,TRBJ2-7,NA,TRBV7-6,TGTGCCAGCAGCTTCGACAGTACCTCCTACGAGCAGTACTTC,CASSFDSTSYEQYF
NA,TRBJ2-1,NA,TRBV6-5,TGTGCCAGCAGTTCCGACTCTAGCTCCTACAATGAGCAGTTCTTC,CASSSDSSSYNEQFF
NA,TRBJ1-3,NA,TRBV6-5,TGTGCCAGCAGTTACTCGATCCGGACCTTGGGAAACACCATATATTTT,CASSYSIRTLGNTIYF
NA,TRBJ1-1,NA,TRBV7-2,TGTGCCAGCACCCTGCGGGTCTCCGAGAACACTGAAGCTTTCTTT,CASTLRVSENTEAFF
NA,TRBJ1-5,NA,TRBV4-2,TGTGCCAGCAGCCAAGAGGAAGGAAATCAGCCCCAGCATTTT,CASSQEEGNQPQHF
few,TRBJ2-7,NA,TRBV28,TGTGCCAGCAGTGTCTCCGAAAGGACACCTCCCTACGAGCAGTACTTC,CASSVSERTPPYEQYF
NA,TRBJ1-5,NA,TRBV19,TGTGCCAGTAGTATGCACAGGGCACCTAATAGCAATCAGCCCCAGCATTTT,CASSMHRAPNSNQPQHF
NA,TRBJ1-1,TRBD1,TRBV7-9,TGTGCCAGCAGCAACACAGGGGAGAACACTGAAGCTTTCTTT,CASSNTGENTEAFF
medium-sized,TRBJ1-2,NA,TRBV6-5,TGTGCCAGCACCAAACCGGGACACCCTAACTATGGCTACACCTTC,CASTKPGHPNYGYTF
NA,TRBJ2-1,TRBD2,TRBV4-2,TGTGCCAGCAGCAGCGAAGCGGGGGGGCATATCGATGAGCAGTTCTTC,CASSSEAGGHIDEQFF
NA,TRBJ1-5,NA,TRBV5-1,TGCGCCAGCAGCGAGGGAGCCTCGCCGAATCAGCCCCAGCATTTT,CASSEGASPNQPQHF
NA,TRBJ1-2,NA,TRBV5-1,TGCGCCAGCAGCTTGGACTCCACCCATGGCTACACCTTC,CASSLDSTHGYTF
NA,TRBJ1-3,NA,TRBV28,TGTGCCAGCAGTTCGACAGCTTTGGGGGCTGGAAACACCATATATTTT,CASSSTALGAGNTIYF
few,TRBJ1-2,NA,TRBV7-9,TGTGCCAGCAGCTTAGCGCCGAGTGGGAACTATGGCTACACCTTC,CASSLAPSGNYGYTF
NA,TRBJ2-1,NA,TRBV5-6,TGTGCCAGCAGCGCCCCGCTAGCCGCGCGCAGGAGCAATGAGCAGTTCTTC,CASSAPLAARRSNEQFF
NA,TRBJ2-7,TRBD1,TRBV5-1,TGCGCCAGCAGCCCAGGACAGGGGTTCTTCTCTAACCCCGAGCAGTACTTC,CASSPGQGFFSNPEQYF